This T cell receptor (beta chain) was captured in a study of STAT5B mutations in CD4+ large granular lymphocyte leukemia. Study-level points and caveats: Roughly a quarter of private leukemic clonotypes occurred rarely in other patients' non-leukemic repertoires. Without putative leukemic clones, patient CD4-sorted repertoires remained more clonal than healthy CD4+ repertoires.

The CDR3 is 13 amino acids. Germline V gives CDR1 ENHRY, CDR2 SYGVKD. Losses at the gene ends were 7 bases for V and 3 bases for J; bases not matched to a gene: 5. TCRdb's copy holds only in-frame clones and misses some; the assay was immunoSEQ multiplex PCR. This sample yields about 40,000 clones, of which about 81% are seen a single time; approximately 0.32% belongs to the top ten. Notes on this clone: Its target is not known.

Controls came from buffy coats of healthy blood donors. The chain employs TRBV10-3 and TRBJ2-5; 7 nucleotides agree with TRBD2. The source is a human donor in good health. Sequenced: CD4+ T cells from blood buffy coats. CDR3 nucleotides: TGTGCCATCACTGCGGGAGTGGAAGAGACCCAGTACTTC. Its translation: CAITAGVEETQYF.